One sample yielded the 24 T cell receptor beta chains listed below, sequenced in a study of cytomegalovirus exposure and HLA in healthy donors. It was with 60 Vbeta and 13 Jbeta primers that the PCR ran. Clones were read by immunoSEQ multiplex PCR, and TCRdb kept only the in-frame ones, dropping some. This sample has 150,000 to 200,000 clones; about 90% occur once, and the top ten carry around 0.99%. The sample was PBMCs. Every receptor here comes from a boy aged 2 to 10 in good health and CMV-seronegative.

The chain has TRBV28 and TRBJ1-2; 9 bases are a match to TRBD1. The CDR3 loop spans 15 amino acids. Germline V gene lookup returns CDR1 MDHEN and CDR2 SYDVKM. V was clipped by 6 bases and J by 1 base; unmatched bases: 6. CDR3 region: CASSLSTGGNYGYTF. The CDR3 region has the DNA TGTGCCAGCAGCCTATCGACAGGGGGTAACTATGGCTACACCTTC.

The chain is built from TRBV7-8 and TRBJ2-7, with 12 bases matching TRBD1. The CDR3 has 15 residues. V gave up 2 bases and J gave up 5 bases; unmatched junction bases: 4. Per the germline V gene, CDR1 is SGHVS and CDR2 is FQNEAQ. The CDR3 DNA follows: TGTGCCAGCAGCTTAAGGGGACAGGGGGCCAACGAGCAGTACTTC. It specifies CASSLRGQGANEQYF.

The rearrangement uses TRBV7-9 and TRBJ2-1; D is perhaps TRBD1 (5 bases). The V and J ends lost 5 bases and 8 bases respectively, with 10 bases between them. The CDR3 spans 12 residues. Germline loops: CDR1 SEHNR, CDR2 FQNEAQ (reference sequence). In DNA form, the CDR3 reads TGTGCCAGCAGCCCGATAGGGGATGAGCAGTTCTTC. As protein: CASSPIGDEQFF.

This clone has a single count. The gene calls are TRBV28 and TRBJ1-6, with D unclear. CDR3 length equals 14 residues. Deletions cut 2 bases from V and 7 bases from J, with 9 bases between. CDR1 is MDHEN and CDR2 is SYDVKM in the germline V gene. CDR3 sequence: CASSLVVQNSPLHF. As DNA, the CDR3 is TGTGCCAGCAGTTTAGTCGTCCAGAATTCACCCCTCCACTTT. The whole variable domain, filled in from reference TRBV28 and TRBJ1-6, reads DVKVTQSSRYLVKRTGEKVFLECVQDMDHENMFWYRQDPGLGLRLIYFSYDVKMKEKGDIPEGYSVSREKKERFSLILESASTNQTSMYLCASSLVVQNSPLHFGNGTRLTVT.

The genes are TRBV9 and TRBJ2-1, with 7 bases fitting TRBD1. Trimming cost V 4 bases and J 4 bases; bases outside gene matches: 11. CDR1 SGDLS and CDR2 YYNGEE come from the germline V gene. This CDR3 has 16 amino acids. This CDR3 is CASSSRGRDSYNEQFF. The CDR3 DNA reads as TGTGCCAGCAGCTCCCGGGGCAGGGACAGTTACAATGAGCAGTTCTTC.

This sequence joins TRBV5-4 and TRBJ2-5, with 8 bases identical to TRBD2. V shed 2 bases, J shed 2 bases, and the junction held 5 bases outside the gene matches. The CDR3 totals 15 residues. Germline V lookup: CDR1 SGHNT, CDR2 YYREEE (reference sequence). The CDR3 coding sequence is TGTGCCAGCAGCTTTCGCGGGGGGACTCAAGAGACCCAGTACTTC. Its translation is CASSFRGGTQETQYF.

The V call is TRBV2, the J call TRBJ2-7, with 7 bases fitting TRBD1. The CDR3 is made up of 15 amino acids. Germline V gene sequence: CDR1 SNHLY, CDR2 FYNNEI. V was clipped by 6 bases and J by 2 bases; unmatched bases: 10. The CDR3 protein is CASSASGTETYEQYF. CDR3 nucleotides: TGTGCCAGCAGCGCCTCCGGGACAGAGACCTACGAGCAGTACTTC.

Here the CDR3 reads CASSFAGAPRESYEQYF. The CDR3 DNA is TGTGCCAGCAGCTTTGCAGGGGCACCTAGGGAGTCCTACGAGCAGTACTTC. The chain carries TRBV7-9 and TRBJ2-7; weak D call: TRBD1 (6 bases). V gave up 3 bases and J gave up 1 base, with 19 bases separating them. Germline V gene lookup returns CDR1 SEHNR and CDR2 FQNEAQ (reference sequence). CDR3 length: 17 amino acids.

The chain couples TRBV9 to TRBJ1-1; no clear D. CDR1 is SGDLS, CDR2 YYNGEE, per germline. The CDR3 is made up of 14 amino acids. Between the trimmed V and J ends, which lost 1 base and 3 bases, there was a span of 10 bases. CDR3: CASSVRGLDTEAFF. CDR3 DNA sequence: TGTGCCAGCAGCGTACGAGGATTAGACACTGAAGCTTTCTTT.

This CDR3 is CASSLRGGTTDTQYF. The CDR3 bases are TGTGCCAGCAGCTTACGCGGGGGGACCACAGATACGCAGTATTTT. The chain is built from TRBV7-2 and TRBJ2-3, with 8 nucleotides matching TRBD2. The CDR3 is made up of 15 amino acids. With 2 bases clipped from V and 2 bases from J, the junction kept 3 bases outside the gene matches. In germline, CDR1 is SGHTA, CDR2 FQGNSA.

The rearrangement uses TRBV4-2 and TRBJ2-1; the match to TRBD2 covers 12 bases. Looked up from germline, CDR1 is LGHNA and CDR2 is YNFKEQ. J lost 6 bases, V lost 4 bases, and 4 bases had no gene match. There are 15 residues in the CDR3. The DNA for the CDR3 is TGTGCCAGCAGCCCCCTAGCGGGGGGGGGCAATGAGCAGTTCTTC. Translated: CASSPLAGGGNEQFF.

V gene TRBV11-2 combines with J gene TRBJ2-5, with TRBD2 identical over 10 bases. CDR1 is SGHAT, CDR2 FQNNGV, per germline. The V gene end was trimmed by 7 bases and the J gene end by 7 bases; junction bases not matched to a gene: 9. The CDR3 runs 14 residues. CDR3 residues: CASTLLAGKPTQYF. The CDR3 coding sequence is TGTGCCAGCACCCTACTAGCGGGAAAGCCGACCCAGTACTTC.

The CDR3 reads CASSSDRGLGEAFF. As DNA, the CDR3 is TGTGCCAGCAGCTCAGACAGGGGGCTTGGTGAAGCTTTCTTT. The rearrangement joins TRBV6-5 to TRBJ1-1, with TRBD1 matching 10 bases. V gave up 6 bases and J gave up 7 bases; unmatched junction bases: 8. The CDR3 has 14 residues. In germline, CDR1 is MNHEY, CDR2 SVGAGI.

This chain links TRBV25-1 with TRBJ1-3, with a tentative D call TRBD1 (6 bases). Per the germline V gene, CDR1 is MGHDK and CDR2 is SYGVNS. This CDR3 contains 14 residues. Trimming shortened V by 6 bases and J by 2 bases, and 11 bases separated the two germline ends. The CDR3 region has the DNA TGTGCCAGCAGCGGAAACAGGGCTGGAAACACCATATATTTT. Amino acid sequence: CASSGNRAGNTIYF.

V gene TRBV27 combines with J gene TRBJ2-7, with 10 bases identical to TRBD1. Germline CDR1 MNHEY, CDR2 SMNVEV (reference sequence). Trimming removed 5 bases from V and 2 bases from J; junction bases left unmatched: 12. The CDR3 is 17 residues long. CDR3 sequence: CASSPRQGAGSTYEQYF. CDR3 in DNA: TGTGCCAGCAGTCCGAGACAGGGGGCCGGGAGCACCTACGAGCAGTACTTC.

V usage is TRBV7-9 and J usage is TRBJ2-1, with 12 bases lining up with TRBD2. This CDR3 is 15 amino acids long. Germline V lookup: CDR1 SEHNR, CDR2 FQNEAQ (reference sequence). The V gene end was trimmed by 6 bases and the J gene end by 4 bases; junction bases not matched to a gene: 4. The CDR3 loop is CASSSTSGGYNEQFF. CDR3 bases: TGTGCCAGCAGTTCTACTAGCGGGGGGTACAATGAGCAGTTCTTC.

The chain is built from TRBV18 and TRBJ2-4, with 7 bases identical to TRBD1. The germline CDR1 and CDR2 sequences are KGHSH and LQKENI. V was clipped by 5 bases and J by 3 bases; unmatched bases: 7. The CDR3 contains 15 residues. CDR3 nucleotides: TGTGCCAGCTCATCAATACAGGGGTACAAAAACATTCAGTACTTC. This encodes CASSSIQGYKNIQYF.

The genes are TRBV19 and TRBJ1-5, with 7 positions matching TRBD1. This CDR3 comprises 15 residues. V gave up 6 bases and J gave up 2 bases; unmatched junction bases: 7. CDR1 is LNHDA, CDR2 SQIVND, per germline (reference sequence). In nucleotides, the CDR3 is TGTGCCAGTAGAATACAGGGGCTTGGCAATCAGCCCCAGCATTTT. Amino acids: CASRIQGLGNQPQHF. The full variable domain, with the rest looked up from reference TRBV19 and TRBJ1-5, is DGGITQSPKYLFRKEGQNVTLSCEQNLNHDAMYWYRQDPGQGLRLIYYSQIVNDFQKGDIAEGYSVSREKKESFPLTVTSAQKNPTAFYLCASRIQGLGNQPQHFGDGTRLSIL.

The chain has TRBV7-6 and TRBJ2-7, with 7 bases that match TRBD2. V was pared by 3 bases and J by 7 bases, with 6 bases of the junction left unmatched. The CDR3 has 13 residues. Germline V CDR1 and CDR2: SGHVS, FNYEAQ. The CDR3 coding sequence is TGTGCCAGCAGCTTGGGGGGGGTGGGGGAGCAGTACTTC. Protein product: CASSLGGVGEQYF.

CDR3 nucleotides: TGTGCCAGCAGCTTGACCTCAGAGGGATTCTTC. Protein product: CASSLTSEGFF. V gene TRBV5-5 combines with J gene TRBJ2-1, with D possibly matching TRBD2 (5 bases). The germline V gene has CDR1 SGHKS and CDR2 YYEKEE (reference sequence). This CDR3 is 11 amino acids long. V gave up 1 base and J gave up 16 bases, with 12 bases separating them.

The rearrangement links TRBV4-2 to TRBJ1-2; TRBD1 aligns across 10 bases. The CDR3 runs 14 residues. Per germline, CDR1 LGHNA and CDR2 YNFKEQ. With 5 bases clipped from V and 7 bases from J, the junction kept 7 bases outside the gene matches. Written as DNA, the CDR3 is TGTGCCAGCAGCTTTACCGGGACAGGGGTTGGCTACACCTTC. Its protein product is CASSFTGTGVGYTF.

The rearrangement links TRBV2 to TRBJ2-2, with D perhaps matching TRBD1 (5 bases). V was shortened by 6 bases and J by 4 bases, with 15 bases between the two germline ends. Germline lookup yields CDR1 SNHLY and CDR2 FYNNEI. This CDR3 comprises 15 residues. The CDR3 bases are TGTGCCAGCAGCCCCGCGCAGGGCGGCACCGGGGAGCTGTTTTTT. As protein: CASSPAQGGTGELFF. Combining the CDR3 with reference TRBV2 and TRBJ2-2 gives the whole variable domain EPEVTQTPSHQVTQMGQEVILRCVPISNHLYFYWYRQILGQKVEFLVSFYNNEISEKSEIFDDQFSVERPDGSNFTLKIRSTKLEDSAMYFCASSPAQGGTGELFFGEGSRLTVL.

This clone is categorized as medium-sized. The J gene is TRBJ2-2, the V gene TRBV10-1; 8 bases line up with TRBD1. The CDR3 loop spans 14 amino acids. J gave up 6 bases and V 7 bases, and 7 bases lay outside the gene matches. CDR1 and CDR2 (germline): WNHNN, SYGVQD (reference sequence). CDR3 in amino acids: CASKPDREAGELFF. In DNA form, the CDR3 reads TGCGCCAGCAAGCCGGACAGGGAAGCCGGGGAGCTGTTTTTT.

A remark on this clone: The sample carries other DNA sequences with the same CDR3. The chain carries TRBV6-4 and TRBJ1-2, with 8 positions matching TRBD1. Trimming removed 2 bases from V and 6 bases from J; junction bases left unmatched: 5. This CDR3 spans 14 amino acids. Per the germline V gene, CDR1 is MRHNA and CDR2 is SNTAGT. In nucleotides, the CDR3 is TGTGCCAGCAGTGACGGACAGGGAGCGGATGGCTACACCTTC. Its protein is CASSDGQGADGYTF.